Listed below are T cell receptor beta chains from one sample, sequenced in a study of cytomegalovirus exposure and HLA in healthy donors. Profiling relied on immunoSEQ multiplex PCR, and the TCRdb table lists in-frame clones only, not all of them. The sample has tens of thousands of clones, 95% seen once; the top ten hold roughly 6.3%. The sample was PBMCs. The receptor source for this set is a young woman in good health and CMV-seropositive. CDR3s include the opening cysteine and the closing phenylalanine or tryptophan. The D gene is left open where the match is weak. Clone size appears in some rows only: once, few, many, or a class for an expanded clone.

CDR3: CASSDVSSSYNEQFF
DNA: TGTGCCAGCAGTGATGTGTCGAGCTCCTACAATGAGCAGTTCTTC
size: NA
V: TRBV2
J: TRBJ2-1
D: NA

CDR3: CASSLEAREGLGELFF
DNA: TGTGCCAGCAGCTTAGAAGCGCGGGAGGGCCTTGGGGAGCTGTTTTTT
size: NA
V: TRBV11-3
J: TRBJ2-2
D: TRBD2

CDR3: CAWSPPGVW
DNA: TGTGCCTGGAGCCCCCCAGGGGTTTGG
size: NA
V: TRBV30
J: TRBJ1-2
D: NA

CDR3: CASSKQGHTFSYNEQFF
DNA: TGTGCCAGCAGTAAGCAGGGTCATACTTTCTCCTACAATGAGCAGTTCTTC
size: NA
V: TRBV25-1
J: TRBJ2-1
D: NA

CDR3: CASSLIHTSNTEAFF
DNA: TGTGCCAGCAGCTTAATTCACACCTCGAACACTGAAGCTTTCTTT
size: NA
V: TRBV7-8
J: TRBJ1-1
D: NA

CDR3: CASSLSGGKDTQYF
DNA: TGTGCCAGCAGCCTAAGCGGGGGGAAAGATACGCAGTATTTT
size: once
V: TRBV7-2
J: TRBJ2-3
D: TRBD2

CDR3: CASSEASGSSDEQFF
DNA: TGTGCCAGCAGTGAGGCTAGCGGGAGTTCCGATGAGCAGTTCTTC
size: NA
V: TRBV2
J: TRBJ2-1
D: TRBD2

CDR3: CASTTGPGYEQYF
DNA: TGTGCCAGTACTACAGGGCCTGGGTACGAGCAGTACTTC
size: once
V: TRBV5-6
J: TRBJ2-7
D: NA

CDR3: CASSLATIYEQYF
DNA: TGTGCCAGCAGCCTAGCGACAATCTACGAGCAGTACTTC
size: NA
V: TRBV7-2
J: TRBJ2-7
D: NA

CDR3: CASSLLFSPSGEQFF
DNA: TGCGCCAGCAGCTTGTTGTTTTCTCCGAGTGGTGAGCAGTTCTTC
size: NA
V: TRBV5-1
J: TRBJ2-1
D: NA

CDR3: CASSSPRQGDGYTF
DNA: TGTGCCAGCAGTTCACCCCGACAGGGCGATGGCTACACCTTC
size: NA
V: TRBV28
J: TRBJ1-2
D: TRBD1

CDR3: CASRRRRDRVLYTEAFF
DNA: TGTGCCAGCAGGCGACGCCGGGACAGGGTACTTTACACTGAAGCTTTCTTT
size: NA
V: TRBV5-6
J: TRBJ1-1
D: TRBD1

CDR3: CASSQSRFSNQPQHF
DNA: TGCGCCAGCAGTCAATCCAGGTTTAGCAATCAGCCCCAGCATTTT
size: NA
V: TRBV23-1
J: TRBJ1-5
D: NA

CDR3: CASSSRDRGHLEQFF
DNA: TGTGCCAGCAGCTCCCGGGACAGGGGGCATCTGGAGCAGTTCTTC
size: NA
V: TRBV7-8
J: TRBJ2-1
D: TRBD1

CDR3: CASRPGQNTGELFF
DNA: TGTGCCAGTAGACCTGGACAGAACACCGGGGAGCTGTTTTTT
size: NA
V: TRBV19
J: TRBJ2-2
D: NA

CDR3: CASSTGQGAEKLFF
DNA: TGTGCCAGTAGTACGGGACAGGGAGCCGAAAAACTGTTTTTT
size: NA
V: TRBV19
J: TRBJ1-4
D: TRBD1

CDR3: CATSRDLGGEFF
DNA: TGTGCCACCAGCAGAGATTTGGGGGGAGAGTTCTTC
size: NA
V: TRBV15
J: TRBJ2-1
D: NA

CDR3: CATRRQGGYTEAFF
DNA: TGTGCCACTAGGAGGCAGGGTGGGTACACTGAAGCTTTCTTT
size: NA
V: TRBV19
J: TRBJ1-1
D: NA

CDR3: CASRPQGPPSYEQYF
DNA: TGTGCCAGCAGACCCCAGGGCCCTCCCTCCTACGAGCAGTACTTC
size: NA
V: TRBV21-1
J: TRBJ2-7
D: NA

CDR3: CASSLFGVRGTEAFF
DNA: TGTGCCAGCAGCTTATTTGGAGTCCGGGGCACTGAAGCTTTCTTT
size: NA
V: TRBV7-3
J: TRBJ1-1
D: NA

CDR3: CASSSSDRIMSGQFF
DNA: TGTGCCAGTAGCTCGAGCGACAGGATAATGAGCGGGCAGTTCTTC
size: NA
V: TRBV19
J: TRBJ2-1
D: NA

CDR3: CASSKSTSPLLTDTQYF
DNA: TGTGCCAGTAGTAAATCTACTAGCCCGCTGCTCACAGATACGCAGTATTTT
size: NA
V: TRBV19
J: TRBJ2-3
D: NA

CDR3: CASSERGLLPEAFF
DNA: TGCGCCAGCAGTGAGAGGGGACTACTCCCCGAAGCTTTCTTT
size: NA
V: TRBV10-2
J: TRBJ1-1
D: NA

CDR3: CASSQPGTAKETQYF
DNA: TGCGCCAGCAGCCAACCGGGGACAGCGAAAGAGACCCAGTACTTC
size: NA
V: TRBV4-1
J: TRBJ2-5
D: TRBD1

CDR3: CASSDTETRDTQIYEQYF
DNA: TGTGCCAGCAGTGACACCGAGACTCGGGACACACAAATCTACGAGCAGTACTTC
size: NA
V: TRBV6-4
J: TRBJ2-7
D: NA

CDR3: CASSYRDREKAFF
DNA: TGCGCCAGCAGCTACCGGGACAGGGAAAAAGCTTTCTTT
size: NA
V: TRBV5-1
J: TRBJ1-1
D: TRBD1

CDR3: CASSLSRRMGTGELFF
DNA: TGTGCCAGCAGCTTGAGCAGGAGGATGGGCACCGGGGAGCTGTTTTTT
size: NA
V: TRBV5-5
J: TRBJ2-2
D: NA

CDR3: CASSDTGSGNTIYF
DNA: TGCGCCAGCAGCGACACAGGGTCTGGAAACACCATATATTTT
size: once
V: TRBV5-1
J: TRBJ1-3
D: NA

CDR3: CASSYSWGRDYGYTF
DNA: TGTGCCAGCAGTTACAGCTGGGGGCGAGACTATGGCTACACCTTC
size: NA
V: TRBV6-5
J: TRBJ1-2
D: NA

CDR3: CATSSGPGSNEQFF
DNA: TGTGCCACCAGCAGCGGACCTGGGTCCAATGAGCAGTTCTTC
size: NA
V: TRBV5-5
J: TRBJ2-1
D: NA

CDR3: CASSEGRATEAFF
DNA: TGTGCCAGCAGTGAAGGGAGGGCCACTGAAGCTTTCTTT
size: NA
V: TRBV6-1
J: TRBJ1-1
D: NA

CDR3: CASSESGLAGFEQYF
DNA: TGCGCCAGCAGCGAATCGGGACTAGCGGGATTCGAGCAGTACTTC
size: NA
V: TRBV4-1
J: TRBJ2-7
D: TRBD2

CDR3: CAWSRLRLPGGYTF
DNA: TGTGCCTGGAGTCGACTCCGCCTACCCGGTGGCTACACCTTC
size: NA
V: TRBV30
J: TRBJ1-2
D: NA

CDR3: CASSDRSDSTGRHEQYF
DNA: TGCGCCAGCAGCGACAGATCCGATTCGACAGGGCGACACGAGCAGTACTTC
size: NA
V: TRBV5-1
J: TRBJ2-7
D: TRBD1

CDR3: CASSLPRNGRVFTGELFF
DNA: TGTGCCAGCAGTTTACCCCGAAACGGCAGGGTGTTCACCGGGGAGCTGTTTTTT
size: NA
V: TRBV27
J: TRBJ2-2
D: NA

CDR3: CASSYSTEMNTEAFF
DNA: TGTGCCAGCAGTTACAGTACAGAGATGAACACTGAAGCTTTCTTT
size: NA
V: TRBV6-5
J: TRBJ1-1
D: NA

CDR3: CASSYPGGSNYGYTF
DNA: TGTGCCAGTAGTTACCCGGGCGGGTCTAACTATGGCTACACCTTC
size: NA
V: TRBV19
J: TRBJ1-2
D: NA

CDR3: CASSLEAPFSKDTQYF
DNA: TGTGCCAGCAGTTTAGAAGCACCCTTTTCGAAGGATACGCAGTATTTT
size: NA
V: TRBV27
J: TRBJ2-3
D: NA

CDR3: CAWVDSFGGYTF
DNA: TGTGCCTGGGTTGACAGTTTTGGGGGCTACACCTTC
size: NA
V: TRBV30
J: TRBJ1-2
D: NA

CDR3: CASSFSYEQYF
DNA: TGCGCCAGCAGCTTTTCTTACGAGCAGTACTTC
size: NA
V: TRBV5-1
J: TRBJ2-7
D: NA

CDR3: CASSYPQGRQPQHF
DNA: TGTGCCAGCAGTTACCCACAGGGTAGACAGCCCCAGCATTTT
size: NA
V: TRBV28
J: TRBJ1-5
D: NA

CDR3: CASSLGLAEFTDTQYF
DNA: TGCGCCAGCAGCCTCGGACTAGCGGAGTTCACAGATACGCAGTATTTT
size: once
V: TRBV5-1
J: TRBJ2-3
D: TRBD2

CDR3: CSPDRNDGYTF
DNA: TGCAGCCCGGACAGGAATGATGGCTACACCTTC
size: NA
V: TRBV20-1
J: TRBJ1-2
D: TRBD1

CDR3: CASGQTSGSENEQFF
DNA: TGTGCCAGTGGCCAGACTAGCGGGAGTGAGAATGAGCAGTTCTTC
size: NA
V: TRBV19
J: TRBJ2-1
D: TRBD2

CDR3: CASSSTLAGAYEQYF
DNA: TGCGCCAGCAGCTCGACACTAGCGGGAGCCTACGAGCAGTACTTC
size: NA
V: TRBV5-1
J: TRBJ2-7
D: TRBD2

CDR3: CASSLQGVAEAFF
DNA: TGTGCCAGCAGTTTGCAGGGGGTCGCTGAAGCTTTCTTT
size: NA
V: TRBV28
J: TRBJ1-1
D: TRBD1

CDR3: CASSELTNMNTEAFF
DNA: TGTGCCAGCAGTGAATTAACAAATATGAACACTGAAGCTTTCTTT
size: NA
V: TRBV6-1
J: TRBJ1-1
D: NA

CDR3: CASSLWGQGYTIYF
DNA: TGTGCCAGCAGTTTATGGGGACAGGGGTACACCATATATTTT
size: NA
V: TRBV28
J: TRBJ1-3
D: TRBD1

CDR3: CASSSGGLAGHTGELFF
DNA: TGTGCCAGCAGCTCAGGTGGACTAGCGGGCCACACCGGGGAGCTGTTTTTT
size: NA
V: TRBV11-2
J: TRBJ2-2
D: TRBD2

CDR3: CASSTHQRDTQYF
DNA: TGTGCCAGCAGTACCCACCAGCGAGATACGCAGTATTTT
size: NA
V: TRBV27
J: TRBJ2-3
D: NA

CDR3: CASSPREGQPQHF
DNA: TGTGCCAGCAGCCCACGGGAGGGGCAGCCCCAGCATTTT
size: NA
V: TRBV7-6
J: TRBJ1-5
D: NA